The 13 T cell receptor beta chains presented below share a single source sample, sequenced in a study of T cell responses to AZD1222 COVID-19 vaccine. The table came from immunoSEQ multiplex PCR; TCRdb's copy has only in-frame clones and leaves some out. The profile covers over 100,000 clones, with roughly 88% appearing a single time and around 0.99% taken by the ten largest. Sequenced material: peripheral blood, taken 28 days after the second AZD1222 dose. Source of these receptors: an adult who received the AZD1222 COVID-19 vaccine.

CDR3 bases: TGTGCCTGGAGTGACGGCACCACCATATATTTT. Translation gives CAWSDGTTIYF. The chain combines TRBV30 with TRBJ1-3, with D unclear. The CDR3 is 11 residues long. V lost 1 base to trimming and J lost 9 bases, with 7 bases between them. CDR1 GTSNPN and CDR2 SVGIG come from the germline V gene (reference sequence).

The V call is TRBV30, the J call TRBJ1-1; D unresolved. The germline V and J ends were trimmed by 4 bases and 1 base, with 10 bases remaining between them. The CDR3 sequence is 13 residues long. CDR1 is GTSNPN, CDR2 SVGIG, per germline (reference sequence). The DNA for the CDR3 is TGTGCCTGGATACAAGGGCGGAACACTGAAGCTTTCTTT. This encodes CAWIQGRNTEAFF.

V usage is TRBV7-8 and J usage is TRBJ1-2; tentative D call: TRBD1 (5 bases). Trimming cost V 1 base and J 4 bases, with 10 bases left between them. CDR3 size: 14 residues. Germline values: CDR1 SGHVS, CDR2 FQNEAQ. CDR3 loop: CASSLEGESYGYTF. CDR3 nucleotide sequence: TGTGCCAGCAGCTTAGAAGGGGAAAGCTATGGCTACACCTTC.

The CDR3, as DNA: TGTGCCAGCTCCCCGGGACTAGCGCCGAATGAGCAGTTCTTC. It encodes CASSPGLAPNEQFF. The rearrangement uses TRBV28 and TRBJ2-1; the match to TRBD2 covers 10 bases. The J segment lost 7 bases and the V segment lost 8 bases, leaving 8 bases of the junction unmatched. This CDR3 contains 14 residues. Germline V gives CDR1 MDHEN, CDR2 SYDVKM.

The rearrangement uses TRBV14 and TRBJ2-5, with TRBD1 matching 7 bases. In germline, CDR1 is SGHDN, CDR2 FVKESK. Unmatched junction bases numbered 4, after V lost 4 bases and J lost 5 bases. This CDR3 contains 13 residues. CDR3 nucleotides: TGTGCCAGCAGCCGACAGGGAAGCGAGACCCAGTACTTC. The encoded protein is CASSRQGSETQYF.

The chain couples TRBV5-4 to TRBJ1-2, with unresolved D. CDR3 length equals 12 residues. Germline V gene sequence: CDR1 SGHNT, CDR2 YYREEE (reference sequence). V was shortened by 2 bases and J by 7 bases, with 9 bases between the two germline ends. In nucleotides, the CDR3 is TGTGCCAGCAGCTTAAGTATGCCTGGCTACACCTTC. This translates into CASSLSMPGYTF.

This chain connects TRBV29-1 to TRBJ1-1; D remains ambiguous. Germline CDR1 and CDR2: SQVTM and ANQGSEA. The V end was cut by 2 bases, the J end by 1 base, with 5 bases between. The CDR3 loop spans 12 amino acids. CDR3 region: CSVESGNTEAFF. The CDR3 nucleotides read TGCAGCGTTGAATCAGGGAACACTGAAGCTTTCTTT.

The genes are TRBV27 and TRBJ1-1; D not resolved. Germline assignment: CDR1 MNHEY and CDR2 SMNVEV (reference sequence). With 2 bases removed from V and 5 bases from J, the gap between germline ends came to 12 bases. CDR3 size: 14 residues. The CDR3 nucleotides read TGTGCCAGCAGTTTAAGGGTGGGAAATACTGAAGCTTTCTTT. It encodes CASSLRVGNTEAFF.

J is TRBJ1-6 and V is TRBV3-1 (or the pseudogene TRBV3-2); no firm D call. V was shortened by 5 bases and J by 0 bases, with 14 bases between the two germline ends. Germline V gene lookup returns CDR1 LGHDT and CDR2 YNNKEL (reference sequence). This CDR3 has 17 amino acids. For the CDR3, the DNA is TGTGCCAGCAGCGTTAGTGGGCCCATCTCCTATAATTCACCCCTCCACTTT. It translates to CASSVSGPISYNSPLHF.

The V and J genes are TRBV6-5 and TRBJ1-6; possible D gene TRBD1, 5 bases. This CDR3 spans 15 amino acids. V shed 5 bases and J shed 3 bases, with 11 bases lying between them. The V gene's germline CDR1 is MNHEY and CDR2 SVGAGI. CDR3 sequence: CASSRQDSYNSPLHF. As DNA, the CDR3 is TGTGCCAGCAGTCGACAAGACAGCTATAATTCACCCCTCCACTTT.

This chain uses TRBV7-6 with TRBJ1-3; weak D call: TRBD1 (5 bases). The germline V gene has CDR1 SGHVS and CDR2 FNYEAQ. V lost 5 bases, J lost 4 bases, and 15 bases lay in between. The CDR3 sequence is 15 residues long. The CDR3 DNA reads TGTGCCAGCAGCCCTTGGGACGGAGTAGGAAACACCATATATTTT. This sequence encodes CASSPWDGVGNTIYF.

The chain joins TRBV9 to TRBJ2-2, with TRBD1 identical over 9 bases. J was trimmed by 9 bases and V by 3 bases; bases with no gene match: 18. The CDR3 is 18 amino acids. Germline V gene lookup returns CDR1 SGDLS and CDR2 YYNGEE. CDR3 sequence reads: CASSAETLGQGIFRELFF. The CDR3 DNA is TGTGCCAGCAGCGCAGAGACGTTGGGACAGGGAATTTTCCGGGAGCTGTTTTTT. The whole variable domain, remainder taken from reference TRBV9 and TRBJ2-2, is DSGVTQTPKHLITATGQRVTLRCSPRSGDLSVYWYQQSLDQGLQFLIQYYNGEERAKGNILERFSAQQFPDLHSELNLSSLELGDSALYFCASSAETLGQGIFRELFFGEGSRLTVL.

The chain employs TRBV3-1 (or the pseudogene TRBV3-2) and TRBJ2-1; 8 bases are a match to TRBD2. The CDR3 totals 15 residues. V lost 6 bases to trimming and J lost 5 bases; unmatched junction nucleotides: 9. The germline V gene has CDR1 LGHDT and CDR2 YNNKEL (reference sequence). DNA for the CDR3: TGTGCCAGCAGAGAAATGGGACTAGTGAACAATGAGCAGTTCTTC. Translation gives CASREMGLVNNEQFF.